The 9 T cell receptor beta chains below were found in one sample sequenced in a study of shared clonotypes between healthy human individuals. Only in-frame clones appear in the TCRdb table, and some are missing; sequencing was by immunoSEQ multiplex PCR. The sample holds some 2,000,000 clones, roughly 95% seen once. The sample consisted of naive CD4+ T cells sorted from blood. Indicated subset: CD45RA+ positively selected. Receptors originate from a young man in good health.

This clone was seen a single time. This sequence joins TRBV5-1 and TRBJ1-2; D is unclear. The V gene's germline CDR1 is SGHRS and CDR2 YFSETQ. CDR3 length equals 14 residues. V was clipped by 6 bases and J by 2 bases, with 14 bases between them. CDR3 residues: CASKLIGQNYGYTF. The CDR3 coding sequence is TGCGCCAGCAAATTAATAGGGCAGAACTATGGCTACACCTTC.

V is TRBV6-6 and J is TRBJ2-3, with 8 bases aligning to TRBD2. V was clipped by 6 bases and J by 5 bases; unmatched bases: 13. The germline V gene encodes CDR1 MNHNY and CDR2 SVGAGI (reference sequence). This CDR3 has 16 residues. In DNA form, the CDR3 reads TGTGCCAGCAGCACGTATGCGGGACTAGGTTTAGATACGCAGTATTTT. Translating it yields CASSTYAGLGLDTQYF.

CDR3 protein: CASSTQRRSYNNEQFF. Here the CDR3 DNA reads TGCGCCAGCAGCACCCAACGAAGGTCGTACAACAATGAGCAGTTCTTC. This chain connects TRBV5-1 to TRBJ2-1; D remains ambiguous. The CDR3 spans 16 residues. Per germline, CDR1 SGHRS and CDR2 YFSETQ. Trimming removed 4 bases at V and 5 bases at J, with 19 bases between. The whole variable domain, remainder taken from reference TRBV5-1 and TRBJ2-1, is KAGVTQTPRYLIKTRGQQVTLSCSPISGHRSVSWYQQTPGQGLQFLFEYFSETQRNKGNFPGRFSGRQFSNSRSEMNVSTLELGDSALYLCASSTQRRSYNNEQFFGPGTRLTVL.

The chain recombines TRBV6-4 with TRBJ2-2; D not resolved. CDR3 length equals 14 residues. The V gene lost 6 bases and the J gene lost 2 bases, with 10 bases spanning the gap. Germline V lookup: CDR1 MRHNA, CDR2 SNTAGT. CDR3 amino acids: CASRLQYNTGELFF. CDR3 coding DNA: TGTGCCAGCAGATTACAGTACAACACCGGGGAGCTGTTTTTT.

The chain joins TRBV6-5 to TRBJ2-3, with D tentatively TRBD2 (5 bases). The CDR3 is made up of 15 amino acids. Trimming removed 7 bases from V and 4 bases from J, with 18 bases in between. CDR1 MNHEY and CDR2 SVGAGI come from the germline V gene. Written as DNA, the CDR3 is TGTGCCAGCACCGAGACCGGGCCGAGGGCAGATACGCAGTATTTT. Protein: CASTETGPRADTQYF.

This clone showed up just once. This chain uses TRBV2 with TRBJ2-3; 9 bases fit TRBD2. After removal of 7 bases from V and 7 bases from J, the junction contained 9 bases not matched to a gene. CDR1 and CDR2 (germline): SNHLY, FYNNEI. The CDR3 runs 14 residues. The DNA for the CDR3 is TGTGCCAGCACCTCCGGGACTAGCCCAAATACGCAGTATTTT. Protein product: CASTSGTSPNTQYF.

This sequence joins TRBV2 and TRBJ1-4; no definite D call. The CDR3 extends over 11 amino acids. Trimming stripped 5 bases from V and 5 bases from J, with 3 bases between. Germline CDR1 is SNHLY and CDR2 is FYNNEI. CDR3 sequence reads: CASSKNEKLFF. CDR3 in DNA: TGTGCCAGCAGTAAGAATGAAAAACTGTTTTTT.

The chain employs TRBV30 and TRBJ2-7; D unclear. V lost 3 bases to trimming and J lost 7 bases, with 22 bases between them. Looked up from germline, CDR1 is GTSNPN and CDR2 is SVGIG (reference sequence). This CDR3 has 15 amino acids. Here the CDR3 reads CAWRPFLPRPAEQYF. In DNA form, the CDR3 reads TGTGCCTGGAGGCCCTTTTTGCCCCGTCCGGCGGAGCAGTACTTC.

The genes are TRBV9 and TRBJ2-5; 11 nucleotides line up with TRBD2. V was pared by 0 bases and J by 2 bases, with 3 bases of the junction left unmatched. This CDR3 region has 16 residues. Germline V gene sequence: CDR1 SGDLS, CDR2 YYNGEE. The CDR3 DNA follows: TGTGCCAGCAGCGTAGGAATAGCGGGGGGGCAAGAGACCCAGTACTTC. Protein: CASSVGIAGGQETQYF. Full variable domain (missing parts from reference TRBV9 and TRBJ2-5): DSGVTQTPKHLITATGQRVTLRCSPRSGDLSVYWYQQSLDQGLQFLIQYYNGEERAKGNILERFSAQQFPDLHSELNLSSLELGDSALYFCASSVGIAGGQETQYFGPGTRLLVL.